A single T cell receptor (beta chain) is shown here with its context. J lost 5 bases, V lost 4 bases, and 7 bases had no gene match. CDR1 KGHSH and CDR2 LQKENI come from the germline V gene. CDR3 length: 14 residues. Some clones are missing from TCRdb's copy, which holds only in-frame ones; the method was immunoSEQ multiplex PCR. This table holds about 680,000 clones, around 92% found once. Positively selected for CCR7, the CD45RO-negative cells used as naive CD8 cells excluded terminally differentiated effector memory CD45RA+ cells. This record belongs to a study of shared clonotypes between healthy human individuals.

The source material was naive CD8+ T cells sorted from blood. J is TRBJ2-7 and V is TRBV18, with TRBD1 identical over 8 bases. This receptor was obtained from a man aged 25 to 45 in good health. This CDR3 is CASSQTRTGNEQYF. The DNA for the CDR3 is TGTGCCAGCTCACAGACTCGGACAGGGAACGAGCAGTACTTC.